This T cell receptor beta chain was observed in a study of OX40 agonist ivuxolimab in advanced cancers. The wider study: As their treatment, patients were administered ivuxolimab, an agonistic anti-OX40 (CD134) antibody. The study's findings and limits: The investigators did not determine what antigen specificity the expanded peripheral T cells had.

On this clone: Antigen: not known.

TCRdb's table, derived via immunoSEQ multiplex PCR, lists solely in-frame clones and lacks some. This sample carries about 70,000 clones, roughly 87% of them seen once, and the ten largest clones take more than 0.5%. The germline gives CDR1 MNHEY, CDR2 SVGAGI. This CDR3 contains 13 residues. V dropped 5 bases and J dropped 7 bases, with 14 bases sitting between them. This TCR came from an adult with an advanced solid tumor such as melanoma, head and neck, liver or kidney cancer. The sequenced sample was CD4+ or CD8+ T cells sorted from blood, obtained in a trial of the OX40 agonist ivuxolimab. V is TRBV6-5 and J is TRBJ1-2; D unclear. The CDR3 DNA reads as TGTGCCAGCAGTCCCAGTGGATGGAGTGGCTACACCTTC. Its protein product is CASSPSGWSGYTF.